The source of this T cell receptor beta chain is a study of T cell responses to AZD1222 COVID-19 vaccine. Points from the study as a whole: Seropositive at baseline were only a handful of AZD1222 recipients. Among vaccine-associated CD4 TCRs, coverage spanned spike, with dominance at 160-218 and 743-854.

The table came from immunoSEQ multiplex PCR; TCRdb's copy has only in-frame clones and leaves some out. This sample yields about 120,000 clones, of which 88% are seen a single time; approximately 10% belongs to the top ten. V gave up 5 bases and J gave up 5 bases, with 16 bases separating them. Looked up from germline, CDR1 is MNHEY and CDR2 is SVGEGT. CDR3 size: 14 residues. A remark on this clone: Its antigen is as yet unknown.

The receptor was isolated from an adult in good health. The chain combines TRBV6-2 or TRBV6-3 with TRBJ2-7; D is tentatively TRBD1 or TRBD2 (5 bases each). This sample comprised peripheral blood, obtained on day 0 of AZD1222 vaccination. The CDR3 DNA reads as TGTGCCAGCAGTAAGGACGGCCGGGGCCACGAGCAGTACTTC. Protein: CASSKDGRGHEQYF.